This entry lists 14 T cell receptor beta chains sequenced from one sample in a study of T cells after yellow fever vaccination (dated by TCRdb to between 2018 and 2021). The library was produced with 5' RACE. The sequencing machine was an Illumina HiSeq 2500. TCRdb reprocessed the public reads (quality trimming at Q25 with fastp, clone calling with MiXCR) and kept in-frame beta chains. Each entry merges the rows of one CDR3 protein and shows their most common DNA and genes. In this sample the table shows 29,000 or so distinct CDR3 sequences, about 5% of which occur a single time. In total, the top ten clones hold 35% to 45% of the sample. What the treatment or condition label conveys for this sample: live attenuated yellow fever vaccine strain. Specimen: CD8+ T cells sorted from PBMCs, collected 10 days after the yellow fever booster vaccination. The receptor source for this set is a man aged 25-45 years who received the YFV17D yellow fever vaccine.

Concerning this clonotype: Just one base apart from a much larger clone, this may be a read error. CDR3 DNA: TGTGCCATCCGGAGACGAAAGAATGAGCAGTTCTTC. Translation gives CAIRRRKNEQFF. The chain carries TRBV5-4 and TRBJ2-1, with no clear D. The CDR3 length is 12 residues. In germline, CDR1 is SGHNT, CDR2 YYREEE (reference sequence). V was trimmed by 9 bases and J by 7 bases, leaving 14 bases between them.

This clonotype was observed at least ten times. In DNA, the CDR3 is TGTGCCAGCAGCGATGGGACAGGTGATTTCTACGAGCAGTACTTC. Translation: CASSDGTGDFYEQYF. V usage is TRBV7-9 and J usage is TRBJ2-7; 8 bases align to TRBD1. V lost 5 bases, J lost 3 bases, and 9 bases stayed unmatched. Germline assignment: CDR1 SEHNR and CDR2 FQNEAQ (reference sequence). The length of the CDR3 is 15 residues.

This clonotype was seen many times. This chain connects TRBV9 to TRBJ2-7; D gene uncertain. The V end was cut by 0 bases, the J end by 2 bases, with 9 bases between. Germline assignment: CDR1 SGDLS and CDR2 YYNGEE. The CDR3 covers 14 residues. CDR3 in amino acids: CASSVVPGAYEQYF. CDR3 nucleotide sequence: TGTGCCAGCAGCGTAGTGCCAGGAGCCTACGAGCAGTACTTC.

V and J are TRBV7-2 and TRBJ2-2, with D perhaps matching TRBD2 (6 bases). This CDR3 region has 13 residues. Germline V gene data show CDR1 as SGHTA and CDR2 as FQGNSA. Trimming pared 5 bases from V and 7 bases from J, leaving 11 bases between. The CDR3, as DNA: TGTGCCAGCAGCCCAGGGACTGTCGGGGAGCTGTTTTTT. It yields the protein CASSPGTVGELFF. The entire variable domain, with the rest obtained from reference TRBV7-2 and TRBJ2-2, is as follows: GAGVSQSPSNKVTEKGKDVELRCDPISGHTALYWYRQSLGQGLEFLIYFQGNSAPDKSGLPSDRFSAERTGGSVSTLTIQRTQQEDSAVYLCASSPGTVGELFFGEGSRLTVL.

This clonotype was counted many times. The V gene is TRBV6-5, the J gene TRBJ1-2; possible D gene TRBD1, 5 bases. The CDR3 runs 17 residues. V lost 2 bases and J 5 bases, leaving 21 bases between the germline ends. Germline CDR1 is MNHEY and CDR2 is SVGAGI. The CDR3 loop is CASSYGTIGPGKYGYTF. CDR3 coding DNA: TGTGCCAGCAGTTACGGGACGATCGGCCCAGGGAAGTATGGCTACACCTTC.

At least ten counts were recorded for this clonotype. The rearrangement uses TRBV19 and TRBJ2-1, with D possibly matching TRBD2 (5 bases). The V gene's germline CDR1 is LNHDA and CDR2 SQIVND (reference sequence). Trimming removed 0 bases at V and 0 bases at J, with 9 bases between. The CDR3 loop spans 16 amino acids. The CDR3 loop reads CASSIEGRGSYNEQFF. CDR3 nucleotides: TGTGCCAGTAGTATAGAAGGGAGAGGCTCCTACAATGAGCAGTTCTTC.

This clonotype was observed many times. V usage is TRBV29-1 and J usage is TRBJ2-7; TRBD2 might be the D (5 bases). The germline V gene encodes CDR1 SQVTM and CDR2 ANQGSEA. This CDR3 has 12 residues. With 5 bases removed from V and 5 bases from J, the gap between germline ends came to 13 bases. The CDR3 reads CSVFGVRDEQYF. The CDR3 DNA sequence: TGCAGCGTTTTCGGGGTAAGGGACGAGCAGTACTTC.

This clonotype was counted many times. The rearrangement links TRBV5-6 to TRBJ2-1; tentatively, D is TRBD2 (7 bases). The CDR3 runs to 15 residues. Trimming removed 3 bases from V and 2 bases from J, with 12 bases in between. The germline gives CDR1 SGHDT, CDR2 YYEEEE. The CDR3: CASSSSGTTYNEQFF. CDR3 coding DNA: TGTGCCAGCAGCTCCAGCGGGACAACCTACAATGAGCAGTTCTTC.

A note on this clonotype: It may be a read error: a sequence one base away is much more abundant. The chain couples TRBV10-3 to TRBJ2-7; 7 positions match TRBD2. Germline V gene data show CDR1 as ENHRY and CDR2 as SYGVKD. The CDR3 has 17 amino acids. The CDR3 region is CAISEPRLADPPYEHYF. The CDR3 DNA is TGTGCCATCAGTGAGCCCCGACTAGCTGACCCCCCCTACGAGCATTACTTC.

Ten or more counts support this clonotype. The rearrangement uses TRBV28 and TRBJ2-7; D may be TRBD2 (6 bases). The germline V gene encodes CDR1 MDHEN and CDR2 SYDVKM. V dropped 11 bases and J dropped 4 bases, with 15 bases sitting between them. The CDR3 runs to 12 residues. The CDR3 here is CAASGTPYEQYF. The CDR3 coding sequence is TGTGCCGCCTCCGGGACTCCTTACGAGCAGTACTTC.

This clonotype was recorded at least ten times. The J gene is TRBJ2-7, the V gene TRBV27; 11 bases line up with TRBD1. The junction had 3 bases not matched to a gene; V was cut back by 8 bases and J by 6 bases. This CDR3 has 12 residues. The germline V gene encodes CDR1 MNHEY and CDR2 SMNVEV (reference sequence). In DNA, the CDR3 is TGTGCCAGCGGGACAGGGGGACCCGAGCAGTACTTC. It specifies CASGTGGPEQYF.

This clonotype was observed at least ten times. This sequence joins TRBV6-1 and TRBJ2-2; the D is unclear. This CDR3 comprises 14 residues. Per germline, CDR1 MNHNS and CDR2 SASEGT. The V end was cut by 7 bases, the J end by 6 bases, with 15 bases between. CDR3: CASTEGAYAGELFF. The CDR3 coding sequence is TGTGCCAGCACCGAAGGAGCGTACGCCGGGGAGCTGTTTTTT.

This clonotype was seen many times. The rearrangement joins TRBV6-1 to TRBJ2-4; D might be TRBD2 (6 bases). In germline, CDR1 is MNHNS, CDR2 SASEGT. V shed 10 bases and J shed 0 bases, with 10 bases lying between them. CDR3 length: 13 amino acids. The CDR3 loop is CATGTVAKNIQYF. DNA of the CDR3: TGTGCCACAGGGACTGTAGCCAAAAACATTCAGTACTTC.

CDR3 nucleotides: TGTGCCAGCAGCCTCCTTGCCGGGACTAGCGGGACAGATACGCAGTATTTT. This codes for CASSLLAGTSGTDTQYF. This chain connects TRBV27 to TRBJ2-3, with 12 bases identical to TRBD2. The length of the CDR3 is 17 residues. Germline CDR1 reads MNHEY; CDR2 reads SMNVEV (reference sequence). The V and J ends lost 6 bases and 3 bases, in that order; junction bases with no gene match: 10.